These T cell receptor beta chains were read from a single sample in a study of T cell repertoires in cytomegalovirus infection. The antigens for these receptors are not known. TCRdb re-called the reads through MiXCR, storing one row per CDR3 protein. The table shows roughly 340,000 distinct CDR3 sequences, with 25% to 30% occurring only once. The source was cultured PBMCs, collected from culture after CMV antigen stimulation. The source of these receptors is a human donor in good health (CMV status not recorded). Some clones in this sample may be carry-over from other donors' samples. CDR3s include the opening cysteine and the closing phenylalanine or tryptophan. The order of the fields is V gene, D gene, clone size, J gene, CDR3 DNA, CDR3 protein. D genes are given only for firm matches. Size tells how often a clone was seen (once, few, many) or the class of an expanded clone, and some rows leave it out.

V gene: TRBV12-3/TRBV12-4
D gene: NA
clone size: NA
J gene: TRBJ1-5
CDR3 DNA: TGTGCCAGCAGCCTAGCGGAGGGGGTGGGCAATCAGCCCCAGCATTTT
CDR3 protein: CASSLAEGVGNQPQHF

V gene: TRBV24-1
D gene: NA
clone size: NA
J gene: TRBJ2-5
CDR3 DNA: TGTGCCACCAGTGATGGGGACCGGCCAGGGAAGACCCAGTACTTC
CDR3 protein: CATSDGDRPGKTQYF

V gene: TRBV7-6
D gene: NA
clone size: NA
J gene: TRBJ1-1
CDR3 DNA: TGTGCCAGCAGCAACCAGGGGAACACTGAAGCTTTCTTT
CDR3 protein: CASSNQGNTEAFF

V gene: TRBV7-2
D gene: TRBD1
clone size: NA
J gene: TRBJ2-2
CDR3 DNA: TGTGCCAGCAGCCCCGGTCGAGGGGGCGCGAACACCGGGGAGCTGTTTTTT
CDR3 protein: CASSPGRGGANTGELFF

V gene: TRBV6-6
D gene: TRBD2
clone size: few
J gene: TRBJ2-7
CDR3 DNA: TGTGCCAGCAGGGGGGGGGTCACCTACGAGCAGTACTTC
CDR3 protein: CASRGGVTYEQYF

V gene: TRBV28
D gene: NA
clone size: NA
J gene: TRBJ2-7
CDR3 DNA: TGTGCCAGCAGTCCACCCGGGGCGCGCTACGAGCAGTACTTC
CDR3 protein: CASSPPGARYEQYF

V gene: TRBV7-2
D gene: NA
clone size: few
J gene: TRBJ1-1
CDR3 DNA: TGTGCCAGCAGTCCACGTAACAGGCTTCATACTGAAGCTTTCTTT
CDR3 protein: CASSPRNRLHTEAFF

V gene: TRBV7-8
D gene: NA
clone size: NA
J gene: TRBJ1-1
CDR3 DNA: TGTGCCAGCAGCACCTTGATGGGATCCTCCCCTGAAGCTTTCTTT
CDR3 protein: CASSTLMGSSPEAFF

V gene: TRBV7-8
D gene: NA
clone size: few
J gene: TRBJ1-1
CDR3 DNA: TGTGCCAGCAGCATCCTTTATGACGGGGACACTGAAGCTTTCTTT
CDR3 protein: CASSILYDGDTEAFF

V gene: TRBV7-2
D gene: NA
clone size: many
J gene: TRBJ2-2
CDR3 DNA: TGTGCCAGCAGCTTCCAGGGAGGGAACACCGGGGAGCTGTTTTTT
CDR3 protein: CASSFQGGNTGELFF

V gene: TRBV7-2
D gene: TRBD1
clone size: many
J gene: TRBJ1-3
CDR3 DNA: TGTGCCAGCAGCTCCGGACAGGTCTCTGGAAACACCATATATTTT
CDR3 protein: CASSSGQVSGNTIYF

V gene: TRBV20-1
D gene: NA
clone size: NA
J gene: TRBJ2-1
CDR3 DNA: TGCAGTGCCCCCCGCCGGGCCTGGGGCGACAATGAGCAGTTCTTC
CDR3 protein: CSAPRRAWGDNEQFF

V gene: TRBV6-5
D gene: NA
clone size: few
J gene: TRBJ2-2
CDR3 DNA: TGTGCCAGCAGTTACAAACAGAACACCGGGGAGCTGTTTTTT
CDR3 protein: CASSYKQNTGELFF

V gene: TRBV12-3/TRBV12-4
D gene: NA
clone size: few
J gene: TRBJ2-1
CDR3 DNA: TGTGCCAGCAGTTTAGGGGTAAGGGGTGGTGAGCAGTTCTTC
CDR3 protein: CASSLGVRGGEQFF

V gene: TRBV20-1
D gene: TRBD2
clone size: NA
J gene: TRBJ2-3
CDR3 DNA: TGCACACTAGCGCCTAGCACAGATACGCAGTATTTT
CDR3 protein: CTLAPSTDTQYF

V gene: TRBV5-4
D gene: TRBD1
clone size: few
J gene: TRBJ1-6
CDR3 DNA: TGTGCCAGCCACCGGGACAGGGTTCGTTCACCCCTCCACTTT
CDR3 protein: CASHRDRVRSPLHF

V gene: TRBV12-3/TRBV12-4
D gene: TRBD2
clone size: NA
J gene: TRBJ2-2
CDR3 DNA: TGTGCCAGCAAGATGACTAGCGGGGACGGGGAGCTGTTTTTT
CDR3 protein: CASKMTSGDGELFF

V gene: TRBV19
D gene: NA
clone size: NA
J gene: TRBJ2-1
CDR3 DNA: TGTGCCAGTAAGAGAGAGACCCACAATGAGCAGTTCTTC
CDR3 protein: CASKRETHNEQFF

V gene: TRBV5-1
D gene: NA
clone size: once
J gene: TRBJ2-2
CDR3 DNA: TGCGCCAGCAGCCCCGTCGTGAAGATTGCCGGGGAGCTGTTTTTT
CDR3 protein: CASSPVVKIAGELFF

V gene: TRBV6-1
D gene: NA
clone size: NA
J gene: TRBJ1-5
CDR3 DNA: TGTGCCAGCAGTGAAATAGTCGGGGACCGGCAGCCCCAGCATTTT
CDR3 protein: CASSEIVGDRQPQHF

V gene: TRBV28
D gene: TRBD1
clone size: NA
J gene: TRBJ1-2
CDR3 DNA: TGTGCCAGCAGTGGGGACAGGGCGAACTATGGCTACACCTTC
CDR3 protein: CASSGDRANYGYTF

V gene: TRBV9
D gene: TRBD1
clone size: few
J gene: TRBJ1-1
CDR3 DNA: TGTGCCAGCAGCGCTACCGGGACAGACTTACCCTCTGAAGCTTTCTTT
CDR3 protein: CASSATGTDLPSEAFF

V gene: TRBV7-6
D gene: TRBD2
clone size: many
J gene: TRBJ2-1
CDR3 DNA: TGTGCCAGCAGTGGGACTAGCGGGACTAACAATGAGCAGTTCTTC
CDR3 protein: CASSGTSGTNNEQFF

V gene: TRBV11-2
D gene: TRBD2
clone size: many
J gene: TRBJ2-1
CDR3 DNA: TGTGCCAGCAGCTTGAGTAGCGGGAGGCGGAATGAGCAGTTCTTC
CDR3 protein: CASSLSSGRRNEQFF

V gene: TRBV7-6
D gene: NA
clone size: NA
J gene: TRBJ2-2
CDR3 DNA: TGTGCCAGCAGCTTAGAAGGCGGGTCAGACACCGGGGAGCTGTTTTTT
CDR3 protein: CASSLEGGSDTGELFF

V gene: TRBV19
D gene: NA
clone size: few
J gene: TRBJ1-5
CDR3 DNA: TGTGCCAGTAGTATCCTCCCGGTCGCCACAAGCAATCAGCCCCAGCATTTT
CDR3 protein: CASSILPVATSNQPQHF

V gene: TRBV6-1
D gene: NA
clone size: NA
J gene: TRBJ2-1
CDR3 DNA: TGTGCCAGCAGTGAAGGTAGTAGAGGTTTTGAGCAGTTCTTC
CDR3 protein: CASSEGSRGFEQFF

V gene: TRBV7-9
D gene: NA
clone size: many
J gene: TRBJ1-5
CDR3 DNA: TGCGCCAGCAGCTTGGGGGACAGCAATCAGCCCCAGCATTTT
CDR3 protein: CASSLGDSNQPQHF